The 23 T cell receptor beta chains below come from one sample, sequenced in a study of T cell responses to AZD1222 COVID-19 vaccine. Only in-frame clones appear in the TCRdb table, and some are missing; sequencing was by immunoSEQ multiplex PCR. The sample has around 60,000 clones; approximately 90% are singletons. The source material was peripheral blood, sampled 28 days after the second dose of the MenACWY control vaccine. These receptors came from an adult who received the MenACWY meningococcal vaccine as a control.

The chain is built from TRBV27 and TRBJ2-2, with D uncertain. Germline V CDR1 and CDR2: MNHEY, SMNVEV (reference sequence). V lost 5 bases to trimming and J lost 4 bases, with 14 bases between them. CDR3 length equals 15 residues. CDR3 DNA sequence: TGTGCCAGCAGTACCCCGTCACAGAGCACCGGGGAGCTGTTTTTT. Amino acids: CASSTPSQSTGELFF.

In this sample, this clone turned up once. The rearrangement links TRBV28 to TRBJ2-1; 7 bases fit TRBD2. The germline gives CDR1 MDHEN, CDR2 SYDVKM. This CDR3 has 15 amino acids. The trim removed 1 base at V and 6 bases at J, leaving 6 bases unmatched. CDR3 sequence (DNA): TGTGCCAGCAGTTTATCTGGACGCGGGGGCAATGAGCAGTTCTTC. Protein sequence: CASSLSGRGGNEQFF. Full variable domain (missing parts from reference TRBV28 and TRBJ2-1): DVKVTQSSRYLVKRTGEKVFLECVQDMDHENMFWYRQDPGLGLRLIYFSYDVKMKEKGDIPEGYSVSREKKERFSLILESASTNQTSMYLCASSLSGRGGNEQFFGPGTRLTVL.

The genes are TRBV19 and TRBJ1-2, with TRBD1 as a possible D gene (5 bases). Germline V CDR1 and CDR2: LNHDA, SQIVND (reference sequence). The V gene lost 6 bases and the J gene lost 0 bases, with 8 bases spanning the gap. CDR3 length: 13 residues. The CDR3 nucleotides read TGTGCCAGTAGCGGGACCTCTAACTATGGCTACACCTTC. Translated, it gives CASSGTSNYGYTF. Drawing the rest from reference TRBV19 and TRBJ1-2, the complete variable domain is DGGITQSPKYLFRKEGQNVTLSCEQNLNHDAMYWYRQDPGQGLRLIYYSQIVNDFQKGDIAEGYSVSREKKESFPLTVTSAQKNPTAFYLCASSGTSNYGYTFGSGTRLTVV.

The J gene is TRBJ2-7, the V gene TRBV28, with unresolved D. Germline CDR1 and CDR2: MDHEN and SYDVKM. Trimming stripped 6 bases from V and 3 bases from J, with 12 bases between. The CDR3 is made up of 13 amino acids. The CDR3 loop reads CASRTQSYYEQYF. DNA of the CDR3: TGTGCCAGCAGAACCCAAAGTTACTACGAGCAGTACTTC.

CDR3 in DNA: TGTGCCAGCAGAACGGGACGGACCCCTGGAGGAGCTTTCTTT. Translated, it gives CASRTGRTPGGAFF. The gene calls are TRBV6-5 and TRBJ1-1, with D possibly matching TRBD1 (5 bases). The V end lost 6 bases, the J end lost 10 bases, and 21 bases lay between the germline ends. This CDR3 region has 14 residues. Germline V CDR1 and CDR2: MNHEY, SVGAGI.

This chain connects TRBV19 to TRBJ1-1; no clear D gene. The CDR3 covers 13 residues. Between the trimmed V and J ends, which lost 4 bases and 0 bases, there was a span of 6 bases. In germline, CDR1 is LNHDA, CDR2 SQIVND (reference sequence). DNA of the CDR3: TGTGCCAGTAGTACAGGCCTGAACACTGAAGCTTTCTTT. Its translation: CASSTGLNTEAFF.

The gene calls are TRBV29-1 and TRBJ2-5; D not certain. The CDR3 spans 12 residues. Deletions cut 5 bases from V and 1 base from J, with 8 bases between. Per the germline V gene, CDR1 is SQVTM and CDR2 is ANQGSEA. The CDR3 protein is CSVLKTQETQYF. The CDR3 DNA reads as TGCAGCGTTTTGAAGACCCAAGAGACCCAGTACTTC.

The V call is TRBV3-1 (or the pseudogene TRBV3-2), the J call TRBJ2-3; D unresolved. Trimming left V 5 bases short and J 9 bases short, with 12 bases between. CDR3 length: 12 amino acids. Germline lookup yields CDR1 LGHDT and CDR2 YNNKEL (reference sequence). The DNA of the CDR3 is TGTGCCAGCAGCAACCAGCCGGCGACGCAGTATTTT. Protein product: CASSNQPATQYF.

This clone was detected once. The chain is built from TRBV30 and TRBJ2-7; no reliable D call. Germline V CDR1 and CDR2: GTSNPN, SVGIG (reference sequence). The CDR3 spans 12 residues. The V and J ends lost 3 bases and 2 bases respectively, with 8 bases between them. The CDR3 region has the DNA TGTGCCTGGAGCATCGGAACCTACGAGCAGTACTTC. It codes for CAWSIGTYEQYF.

CDR3 bases: TGCAGCGTTGAGTCCAGCCCCTATGGCTACACCTTC. Its translation: CSVESSPYGYTF. The chain combines TRBV29-1 with TRBJ1-2; no clear D. CDR1 and CDR2 (germline): SQVTM, ANQGSEA. CDR3 length: 12 residues. The V gene lost 3 bases and the J gene lost 4 bases, with 9 bases spanning the gap.

The chain combines TRBV2 with TRBJ2-7; D might be TRBD2 (6 bases). This CDR3 contains 12 residues. Germline values: CDR1 SNHLY, CDR2 FYNNEI. V was clipped by 6 bases and J by 4 bases, with 10 bases between them. CDR3 amino acids: CASSYGGYEQYF. As DNA, the CDR3 is TGTGCCAGCAGCTATGGGGGGTACGAGCAGTACTTC.

This sequence joins TRBV19 and TRBJ1-4, with D possibly matching TRBD1 (5 bases). Per germline, CDR1 LNHDA and CDR2 SQIVND (reference sequence). The V and J ends lost 5 bases and 5 bases respectively, with 15 bases between them. The CDR3 runs 15 residues. In DNA, the CDR3 is TGTGCCAGTAGTGCCGGGGGAGGGCACAATGAAAAACTGTTTTTT. Its translation: CASSAGGGHNEKLFF.

V usage is TRBV2 and J usage is TRBJ1-5, with no clear D. This CDR3 is built from 14 residues. The V gene lost 5 bases and the J gene lost 0 bases, with 8 bases spanning the gap. Germline-derived CDR1 and CDR2 are SNHLY and FYNNEI. The CDR3 spells CASSLLNSNQPQHF. The CDR3 DNA reads as TGTGCCAGCAGTCTACTGAATAGCAATCAGCCCCAGCATTTT.

The rearrangement links TRBV7-9 to TRBJ1-2; tentative D call: TRBD1 (5 bases). The V end was cut by 0 bases, the J end by 8 bases, with 16 bases between. The CDR3 is 15 residues long. Germline assignment: CDR1 SEHNR and CDR2 FQNEAQ (reference sequence). This CDR3 reads CASSLAGEGWRGYTF. Here the CDR3 DNA reads TGTGCCAGCAGCTTAGCGGGGGAAGGCTGGAGGGGCTACACCTTC.

CDR3 nucleotides: TGTGCCAGCAGGATCAGCGTCGGGTATAGTGAAGCTTTCTTT. It is translated as CASRISVGYSEAFF. The chain employs TRBV27 and TRBJ1-1, with D unresolved. The V gene lost 6 bases and the J gene lost 7 bases, with 18 bases spanning the gap. The germline V gene has CDR1 MNHEY and CDR2 SMNVEV (reference sequence). This CDR3 region has 14 residues.

This clone was observed a single time. The rearrangement uses TRBV9 and TRBJ2-1; TRBD1 or TRBD2 may be the D gene (7 bases each). The CDR3 runs 12 residues. The germline gives CDR1 SGDLS, CDR2 YYNGEE. V lost 4 bases, J lost 9 bases, and 11 bases lay in between. The CDR3 bases are TGTGCCAGCAGCCAGGGGGAGGGTGAGCAGTTCTTC. Amino acids: CASSQGEGEQFF.

On this clone: In the same sample, other DNA sequences code for this CDR3. The gene calls are TRBV30 and TRBJ2-7; D ambiguous. Germline V gives CDR1 GTSNPN, CDR2 SVGIG (reference sequence). This CDR3 is built from 12 residues. Trimming pared 0 bases from V and 3 bases from J, leaving 6 bases between. DNA for the CDR3: TGTGCCTGGAGTGTTGGCGGCTACGAGCAGTACTTC. Its protein product is CAWSVGGYEQYF.

The chain uses TRBV10-2 and TRBJ2-3, with TRBD2 identical over 9 bases. The CDR3 is made up of 16 amino acids. Germline CDR1 and CDR2: WSHSY and SAAADI. J lost 3 bases, V lost 0 bases, and 4 bases had no gene match. The CDR3: CASSESLAGGTDTQYF. The CDR3 nucleotides read TGCGCCAGCAGTGAGTCGTTGGCGGGAGGGACAGATACGCAGTATTTT.

J is TRBJ1-5 and V is TRBV28; D not resolved. V lost 5 bases to trimming and J lost 3 bases, with 14 bases between them. From germline, CDR1 is MDHEN and CDR2 SYDVKM. The CDR3 extends over 15 amino acids. The CDR3 region is CASSPPGRNNQPQHF. In DNA form, the CDR3 reads TGTGCCAGCAGTCCGCCCGGGCGGAACAATCAGCCCCAGCATTTT.

This rearrangement joins TRBV7-6 to TRBJ1-1; D might be TRBD1 (6 bases). V was trimmed by 2 bases and J by 1 base, leaving 8 bases between them. CDR1 and CDR2 from the germline V gene are SGHVS and FNYEAQ. The length of the CDR3 is 14 residues. CDR3 sequence reads: CASSLIGGNTEAFF. CDR3 DNA sequence: TGTGCCAGCAGCTTAATAGGGGGGAACACTGAAGCTTTCTTT.

This chain links TRBV7-8 with TRBJ2-1, with unresolved D. V gave up 5 bases and J gave up 7 bases, with 18 bases separating them. This CDR3 has 15 residues. Per germline, CDR1 SGHVS and CDR2 FQNEAQ. Written as DNA, the CDR3 is TGTGCCAGCAGCATTCTAGAAAGTCTAATAAATGAGCAGTTCTTC. Encoded protein: CASSILESLINEQFF.

The chain combines TRBV6-2 or TRBV6-3 with TRBJ2-7; D may be TRBD2 (5 bases). This CDR3 contains 15 residues. Germline V lookup: CDR1 MNHEY, CDR2 SVGEGT. Trimming cost V 2 bases and J 6 bases, with 17 bases left between them. CDR3 nucleotide sequence: TGTGCCAGCAGTTACGAGCGGAGTAAGGGCTTCGAGCAGTACTTC. Amino acids: CASSYERSKGFEQYF.

The V call is TRBV9, the J call TRBJ2-5; the match to TRBD2 covers 10 bases. The V and J ends lost 3 bases and 5 bases, in that order; junction bases with no gene match: 7. Germline lookup yields CDR1 SGDLS and CDR2 YYNGEE. This CDR3 contains 15 residues. In DNA, the CDR3 is TGTGCCAGCAGCGATCGTCTAGCGGGAGACGAGACCCAGTACTTC. As protein: CASSDRLAGDETQYF. The whole variable domain, remainder taken from reference TRBV9 and TRBJ2-5, is DSGVTQTPKHLITATGQRVTLRCSPRSGDLSVYWYQQSLDQGLQFLIQYYNGEERAKGNILERFSAQQFPDLHSELNLSSLELGDSALYFCASSDRLAGDETQYFGPGTRLLVL.